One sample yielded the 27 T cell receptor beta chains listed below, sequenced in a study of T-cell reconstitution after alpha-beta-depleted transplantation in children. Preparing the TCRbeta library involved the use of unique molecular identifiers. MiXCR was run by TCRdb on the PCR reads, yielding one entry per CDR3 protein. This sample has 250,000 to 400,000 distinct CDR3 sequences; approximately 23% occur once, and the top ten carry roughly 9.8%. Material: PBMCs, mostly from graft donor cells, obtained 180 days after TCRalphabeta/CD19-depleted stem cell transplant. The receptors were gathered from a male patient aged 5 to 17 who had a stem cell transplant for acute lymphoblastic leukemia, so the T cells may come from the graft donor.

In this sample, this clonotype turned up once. The CDR3 reads CASSQGDGLVAYNEQFF. CDR3 nucleotide sequence: TGTGCCAGCAGCCAAGGTGATGGGCTAGTAGCCTACAATGAGCAGTTCTTC. The rearrangement links TRBV14 to TRBJ2-1; D unresolved. CDR1 is SGHDN and CDR2 is FVKESK in the germline V gene. The germline V and J ends were trimmed by 1 base and 2 bases, with 15 bases remaining between them. CDR3 length: 17 amino acids.

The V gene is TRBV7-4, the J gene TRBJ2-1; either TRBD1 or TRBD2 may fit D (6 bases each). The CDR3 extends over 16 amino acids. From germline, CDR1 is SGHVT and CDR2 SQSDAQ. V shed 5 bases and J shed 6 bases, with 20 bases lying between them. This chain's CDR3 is CASSPLGGGPSNEQFF. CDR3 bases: TGTGCCAGCAGCCCTCTAGGAGGGGGGCCTAGCAATGAGCAGTTCTTC.

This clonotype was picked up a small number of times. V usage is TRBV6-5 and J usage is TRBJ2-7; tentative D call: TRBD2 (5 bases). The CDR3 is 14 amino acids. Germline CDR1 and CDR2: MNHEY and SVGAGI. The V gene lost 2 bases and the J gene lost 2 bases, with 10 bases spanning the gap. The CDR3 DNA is TGTGCCAGCAGTTACAATACTAGACCCTACGAGCAGTACTTC. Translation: CASSYNTRPYEQYF.

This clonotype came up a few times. The CDR3 nucleotides are TGTGCCAGCAGTCTATCGGCCTCGGGGACCGGGGAGCTGTTTTTT. Amino acid sequence: CASSLSASGTGELFF. The V call is TRBV12-3 or TRBV12-4, the J call TRBJ2-2; D possibly corresponds to TRBD2 (5 bases). The V gene lost 5 bases and the J gene lost 5 bases, with 15 bases spanning the gap. This CDR3 comprises 15 residues.

The CDR3 sequence: CSARDLRTATYEQYF. The CDR3 region has the DNA TGCAGTGCTAGAGATCTTCGGACAGCGACCTACGAGCAGTACTTC. The chain links TRBV20-1 to TRBJ2-7; D perhaps matches TRBD1 (6 bases). The length of the CDR3 is 15 residues. The germline V gene has CDR1 DFQATT and CDR2 SNEGSKA (reference sequence). V lost 0 bases to trimming and J lost 2 bases, with 14 bases between them.

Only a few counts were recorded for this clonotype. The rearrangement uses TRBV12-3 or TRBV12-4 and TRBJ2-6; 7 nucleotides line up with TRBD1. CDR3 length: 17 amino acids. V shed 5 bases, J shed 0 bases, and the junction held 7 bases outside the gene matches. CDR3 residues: CASSPRGQLSGANVLTF. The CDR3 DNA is TGTGCCAGCAGTCCGAGGGGACAGCTCTCTGGGGCCAACGTCCTGACTTTC.

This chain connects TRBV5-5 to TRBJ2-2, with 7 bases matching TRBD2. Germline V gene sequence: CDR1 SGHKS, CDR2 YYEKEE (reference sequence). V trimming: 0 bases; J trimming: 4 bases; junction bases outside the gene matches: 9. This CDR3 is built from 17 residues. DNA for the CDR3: TGTGCCAGCAGCTTGGATGGGGCGGGAGAGGTCACCGGGGAGCTGTTTTTT. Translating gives CASSLDGAGEVTGELFF.

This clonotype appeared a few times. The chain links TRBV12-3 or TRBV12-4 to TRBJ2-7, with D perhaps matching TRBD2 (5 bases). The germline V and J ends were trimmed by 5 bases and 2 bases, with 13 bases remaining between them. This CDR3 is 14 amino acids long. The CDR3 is CASSPRTPPYEQYF. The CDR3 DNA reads TGTGCCAGCAGTCCCCGGACTCCTCCCTACGAGCAGTACTTC.

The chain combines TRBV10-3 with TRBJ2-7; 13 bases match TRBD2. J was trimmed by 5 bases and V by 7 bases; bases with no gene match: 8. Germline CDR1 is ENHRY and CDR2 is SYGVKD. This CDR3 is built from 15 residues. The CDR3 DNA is TGTGCCATCACCCAAGGACTAGCGGGGGCCGACGAGCAGTACTTC. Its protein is CAITQGLAGADEQYF.

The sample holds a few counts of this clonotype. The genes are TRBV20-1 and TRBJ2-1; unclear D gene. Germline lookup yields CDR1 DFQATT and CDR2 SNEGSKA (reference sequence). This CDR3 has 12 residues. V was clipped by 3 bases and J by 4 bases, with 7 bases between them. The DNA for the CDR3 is TGCAGTGCTAGTCCCCGGTACAATGAGCAGTTCTTC. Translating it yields CSASPRYNEQFF.

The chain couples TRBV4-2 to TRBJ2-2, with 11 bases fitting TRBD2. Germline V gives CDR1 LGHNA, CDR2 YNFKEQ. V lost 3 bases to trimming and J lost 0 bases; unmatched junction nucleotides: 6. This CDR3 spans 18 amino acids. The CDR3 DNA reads TGTGCCAGCAGCCAGGAGGGACTAGCGGTTTCGAACACCGGGGAGCTGTTTTTT. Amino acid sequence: CASSQEGLAVSNTGELFF.

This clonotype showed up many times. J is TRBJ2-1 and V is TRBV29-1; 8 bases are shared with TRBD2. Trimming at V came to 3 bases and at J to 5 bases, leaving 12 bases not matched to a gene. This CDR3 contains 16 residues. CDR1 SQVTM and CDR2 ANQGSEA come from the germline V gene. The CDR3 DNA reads TGCAGCGTTGATCGATTCGGGAGGGCCTTTAACAATGAGCAGTTCTTC. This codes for CSVDRFGRAFNNEQFF.

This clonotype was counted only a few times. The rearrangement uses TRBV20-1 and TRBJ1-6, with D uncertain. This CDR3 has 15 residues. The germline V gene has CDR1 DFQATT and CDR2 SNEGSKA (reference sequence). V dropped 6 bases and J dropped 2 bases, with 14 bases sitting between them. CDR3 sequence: CSAPSLLPYNSPLHF. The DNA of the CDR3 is TGCAGTGCCCCCAGCTTGCTTCCCTATAATTCACCCCTCCACTTT.

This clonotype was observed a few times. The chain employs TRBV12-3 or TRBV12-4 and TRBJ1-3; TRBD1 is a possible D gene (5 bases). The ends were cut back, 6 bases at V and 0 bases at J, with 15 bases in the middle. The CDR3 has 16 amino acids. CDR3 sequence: CASSNPGTHSGNTIYF. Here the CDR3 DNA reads TGTGCCAGCAGCAATCCCGGGACCCACTCTGGAAACACCATATATTTT.

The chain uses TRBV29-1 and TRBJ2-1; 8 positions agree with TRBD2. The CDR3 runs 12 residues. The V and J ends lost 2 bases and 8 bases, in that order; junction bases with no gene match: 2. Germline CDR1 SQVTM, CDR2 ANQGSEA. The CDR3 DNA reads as TGCAGCGTTGAACCGGGAGGGGATGAGCAGTTCTTC. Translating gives CSVEPGGDEQFF.

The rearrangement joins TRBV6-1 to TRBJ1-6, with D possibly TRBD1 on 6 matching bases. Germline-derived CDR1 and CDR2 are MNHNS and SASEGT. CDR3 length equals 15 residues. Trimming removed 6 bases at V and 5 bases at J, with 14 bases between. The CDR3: CASSTSDRHNSPLHF. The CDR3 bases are TGTGCCAGCAGCACCTCGGACAGACATAATTCACCCCTCCACTTT.

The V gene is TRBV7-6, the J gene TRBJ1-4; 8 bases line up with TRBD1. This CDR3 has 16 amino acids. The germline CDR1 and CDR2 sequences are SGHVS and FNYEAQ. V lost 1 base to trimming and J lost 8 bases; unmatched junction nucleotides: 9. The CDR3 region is CASSLGWGQVGEKLFF. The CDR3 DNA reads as TGTGCCAGCAGCTTAGGCTGGGGACAGGTCGGGGAAAAACTGTTTTTT.

The CDR3 bases are TGCGCCAGCAGGCCACCGGGACAGAGCTCTGGAAACACCATATATTTT. Its translation is CASRPPGQSSGNTIYF. The rearrangement joins TRBV5-1 to TRBJ1-3; TRBD1 agrees at 7 bases. The CDR3 is 16 residues long. V lost 5 bases, J lost 0 bases, and 8 bases stayed unmatched. Per germline, CDR1 SGHRS and CDR2 YFSETQ. Looking up the rest from reference TRBV5-1 and TRBJ1-3 gives the full variable domain: KAGVTQTPRYLIKTRGQQVTLSCSPISGHRSVSWYQQTPGQGLQFLFEYFSETQRNKGNFPGRFSGRQFSNSRSEMNVSTLELGDSALYLCASRPPGQSSGNTIYFGEGSWLTVV.

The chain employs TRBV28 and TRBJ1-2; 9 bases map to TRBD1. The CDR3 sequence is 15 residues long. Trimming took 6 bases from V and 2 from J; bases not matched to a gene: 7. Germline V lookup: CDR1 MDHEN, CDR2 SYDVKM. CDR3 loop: CASSNGQGKNYGYTF. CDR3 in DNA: TGTGCCAGCAGCAATGGACAGGGGAAGAACTATGGCTACACCTTC.

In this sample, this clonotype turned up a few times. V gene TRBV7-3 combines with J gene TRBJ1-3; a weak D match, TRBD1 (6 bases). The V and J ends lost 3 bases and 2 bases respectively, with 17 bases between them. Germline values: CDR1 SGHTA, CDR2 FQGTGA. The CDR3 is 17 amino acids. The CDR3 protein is CASSLKRGGAPGNTIYF. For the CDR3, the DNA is TGTGCCAGCAGCTTGAAGCGGGGGGGGGCACCTGGAAACACCATATATTTT. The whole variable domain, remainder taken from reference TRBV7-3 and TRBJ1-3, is GAGVSQTPSNKVTEKGKYVELRCDPISGHTALYWYRQSLGQGPEFLIYFQGTGAADDSGLPNDRFFAVRPEGSVSTLKIQRTERGDSAVYLCASSLKRGGAPGNTIYFGEGSWLTVV.

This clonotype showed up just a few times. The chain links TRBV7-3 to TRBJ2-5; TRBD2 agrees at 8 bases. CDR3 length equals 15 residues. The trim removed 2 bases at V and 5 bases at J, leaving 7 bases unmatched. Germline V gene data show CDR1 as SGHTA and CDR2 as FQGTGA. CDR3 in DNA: TGTGCCAGCAGCTTAGTTAGCGGGATCGGGGAGACCCAGTACTTC. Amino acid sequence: CASSLVSGIGETQYF.

The CDR3 DNA is TGTGCCAGCAGCTTAGACAGCTCACCCCTCCACTTT. Protein product: CASSLDSSPLHF. The chain has TRBV11-2 and TRBJ1-6; D ambiguous. Trimming took 0 bases from V and 10 from J, leaving 4 bases between them. From germline, CDR1 is SGHAT and CDR2 FQNNGV. This CDR3 has 12 amino acids.

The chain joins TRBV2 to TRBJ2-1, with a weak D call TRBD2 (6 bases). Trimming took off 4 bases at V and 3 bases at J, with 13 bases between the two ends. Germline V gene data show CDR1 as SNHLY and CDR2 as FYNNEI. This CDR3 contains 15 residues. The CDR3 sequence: CASSVTSPHYNEQFF. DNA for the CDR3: TGTGCCAGCAGTGTCACTAGCCCGCACTACAATGAGCAGTTCTTC. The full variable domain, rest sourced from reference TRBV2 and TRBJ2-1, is EPEVTQTPSHQVTQMGQEVILRCVPISNHLYFYWYRQILGQKVEFLVSFYNNEISEKSEIFDDQFSVERPDGSNFTLKIRSTKLEDSAMYFCASSVTSPHYNEQFFGPGTRLTVL.

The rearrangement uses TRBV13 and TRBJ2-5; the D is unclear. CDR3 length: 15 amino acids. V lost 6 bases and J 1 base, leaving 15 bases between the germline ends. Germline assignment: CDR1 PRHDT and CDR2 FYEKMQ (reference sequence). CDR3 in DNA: TGTGCCAGCAGTTTAAAAATGGCGGCCCAAGAGACCCAGTACTTC. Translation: CASSLKMAAQETQYF.

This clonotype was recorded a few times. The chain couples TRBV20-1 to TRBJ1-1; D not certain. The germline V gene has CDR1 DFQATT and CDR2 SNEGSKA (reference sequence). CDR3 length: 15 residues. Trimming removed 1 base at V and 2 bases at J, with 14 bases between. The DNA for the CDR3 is TGCAGTGCTAGAGGGTATGGAAGTATCAACACTGAAGCTTTCTTT. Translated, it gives CSARGYGSINTEAFF.

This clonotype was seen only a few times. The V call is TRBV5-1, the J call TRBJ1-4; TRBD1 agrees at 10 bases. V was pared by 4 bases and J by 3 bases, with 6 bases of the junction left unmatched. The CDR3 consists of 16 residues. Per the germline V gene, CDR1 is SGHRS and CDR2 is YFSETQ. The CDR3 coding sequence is TGCGCCAGCAGCAGAGACAGGGGGCCGCCTAATGAAAAACTGTTTTTT. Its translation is CASSRDRGPPNEKLFF.

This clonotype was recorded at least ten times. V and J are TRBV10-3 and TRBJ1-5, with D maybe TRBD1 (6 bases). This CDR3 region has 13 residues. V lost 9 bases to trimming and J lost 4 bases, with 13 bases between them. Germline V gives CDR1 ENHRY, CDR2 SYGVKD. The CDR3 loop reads CAIAPGQNQPQHF. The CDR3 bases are TGTGCCATAGCTCCGGGACAAAATCAGCCCCAGCATTTT.